Below, one T cell receptor beta chain is given with its context. CDR3 size: 16 residues. Germline assignment: CDR1 WSHSY and CDR2 SAAADI. The V and J ends lost 3 bases and 8 bases respectively, with 17 bases between them. These data belong to a study of control samples from healthy donors and cancer patients. The assay was immunoSEQ multiplex PCR, and TCRdb's table has in-frame clones only and misses some. The data show approximately 120,000 clones, with more than 85% seen just once and 17% held by the top ten. The TCR sequence derives from a woman between 50 and 59 years old in good health. The rearrangement uses TRBV10-2 and TRBJ1-6; D is possibly TRBD1 (6 bases). Sequenced material: blood. The CDR3 region is CASSDSGQRKDSPLHF. CDR3 DNA: TGCGCCAGCAGTGATTCGGGACAAAGAAAGGATTCACCCCTCCACTTT.